The source of this TCR beta chain is a study of blood T cell repertoires in COVID-19. Looked up from germline, CDR1 is MNHEY and CDR2 is SMNVEV (reference sequence). With 5 bases clipped from V and 6 bases from J, the junction kept 18 bases outside the gene matches. CDR3 length equals 20 residues. The data were produced by immunoSEQ multiplex PCR, yet TCRdb's version contains in-frame clones alone and is incomplete. This sample has hundreds of thousands of clones; just over 85% occur once, and the top ten carry roughly 3.8%. Sequencing input: PBMCs or T cells enriched from blood (not recorded which). This TCR derives from a woman aged 40 to 55 with acute COVID-19. The chain couples TRBV27 to TRBJ2-3, with 15 bases matching TRBD2. CDR3 region: CASSILPPGLAGGPQDTQYF. The CDR3 coding sequence is TGTGCCAGCAGTATCTTACCCCCGGGACTAGCGGGAGGCCCGCAGGATACGCAGTATTTT.